This TCR beta chain derives from a study of T cell responses to AZD1222 COVID-19 vaccine. Study findings and constraints: Spike-specific TCR breadth rose after two AZD1222 doses, and depth rose as well. Donors were mostly white British, more females; clonal diversity possibly underestimated.

Comments on this clone: Its specificity is unknown.

Sequenced by immunoSEQ multiplex PCR; TCRdb stores in-frame clones only, minus some. The sample lists roughly 120,000 clones, more than 80% seen once, with more than 4% in the top ten. The V gene's germline CDR1 is SGHTA and CDR2 FQGNSA. The CDR3 is 14 residues long. Trimming left V 2 bases short and J 3 bases short, with 8 bases between. The V gene is TRBV7-2, the J gene TRBJ1-5; D possibly corresponds to TRBD1 (6 bases). The sequence came from an adult in good health. Sequencing was performed on peripheral blood, taken on day 0 of AZD1222 vaccination. CDR3 coding DNA: TGTGCCAGCAGCTTATCGGGGGCCAATCAGCCCCAGCATTTT. Translating gives CASSLSGANQPQHF.